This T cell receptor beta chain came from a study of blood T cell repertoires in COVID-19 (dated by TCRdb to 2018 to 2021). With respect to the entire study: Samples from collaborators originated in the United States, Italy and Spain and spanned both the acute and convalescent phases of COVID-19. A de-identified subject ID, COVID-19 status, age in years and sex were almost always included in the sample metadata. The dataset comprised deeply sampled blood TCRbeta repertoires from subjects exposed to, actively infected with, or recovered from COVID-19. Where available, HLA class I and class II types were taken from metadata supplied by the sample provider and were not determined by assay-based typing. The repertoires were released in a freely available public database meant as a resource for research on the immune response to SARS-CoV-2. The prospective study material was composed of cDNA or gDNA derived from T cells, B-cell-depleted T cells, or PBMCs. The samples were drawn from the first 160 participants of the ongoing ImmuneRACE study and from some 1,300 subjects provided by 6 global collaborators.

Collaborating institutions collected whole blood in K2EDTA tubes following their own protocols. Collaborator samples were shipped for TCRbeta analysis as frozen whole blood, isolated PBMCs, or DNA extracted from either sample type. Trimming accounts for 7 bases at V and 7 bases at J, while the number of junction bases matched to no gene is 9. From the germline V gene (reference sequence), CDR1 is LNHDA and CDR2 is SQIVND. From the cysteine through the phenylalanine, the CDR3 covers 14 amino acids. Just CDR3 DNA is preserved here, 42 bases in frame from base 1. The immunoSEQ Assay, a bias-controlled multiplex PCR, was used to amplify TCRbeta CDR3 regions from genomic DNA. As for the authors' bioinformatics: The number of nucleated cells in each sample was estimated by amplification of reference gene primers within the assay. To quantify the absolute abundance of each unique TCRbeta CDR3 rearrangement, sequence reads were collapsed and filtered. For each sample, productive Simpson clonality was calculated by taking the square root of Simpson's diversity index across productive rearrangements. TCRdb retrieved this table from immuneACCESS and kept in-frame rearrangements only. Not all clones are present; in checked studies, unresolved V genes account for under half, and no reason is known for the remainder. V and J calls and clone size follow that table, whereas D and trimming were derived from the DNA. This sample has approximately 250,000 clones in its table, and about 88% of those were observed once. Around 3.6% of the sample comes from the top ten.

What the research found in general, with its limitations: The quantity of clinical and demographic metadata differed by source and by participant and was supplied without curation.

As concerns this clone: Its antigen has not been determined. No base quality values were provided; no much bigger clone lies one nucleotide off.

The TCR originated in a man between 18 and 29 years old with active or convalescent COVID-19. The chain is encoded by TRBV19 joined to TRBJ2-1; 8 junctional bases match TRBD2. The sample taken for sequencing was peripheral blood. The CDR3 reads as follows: CASNPGLGSNEQFF. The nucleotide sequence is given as TGTGCCAGTAATCCGGGACTAGGCTCGAATGAGCAGTTCTTC. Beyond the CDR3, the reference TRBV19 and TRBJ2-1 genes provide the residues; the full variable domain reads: DGGITQSPKYLFRKEGQNVTLSCEQNLNHDAMYWYRQDPGQGLRLIYYSQIVNDFQKGDIAEGYSVSREKKESFPLTVTSAQKNPTAFYLCASNPGLGSNEQFFGPGTRLTVL.